The 21 T cell receptor beta chains reported below all come from one sample, sequenced in a study of blood T cell repertoires in COVID-19. The table came from immunoSEQ multiplex PCR; TCRdb's copy has only in-frame clones and leaves some out. This table holds about 200,000 clones, around 92% found once. The sequenced material came from peripheral blood. The receptors originated from a man aged 25 to 45 with acute or convalescent COVID-19.

This chain's CDR3 is CASIPGLAASYEQYF. The CDR3 DNA reads TGTGCCAGCATCCCGGGACTAGCGGCCTCCTACGAGCAGTACTTC. The rearrangement uses TRBV6-6 and TRBJ2-7, with 11 bases identical to TRBD2. V was clipped by 7 bases and J by 0 bases; unmatched bases: 5. Germline V lookup: CDR1 MNHNY, CDR2 SVGAGI (reference sequence). The CDR3 consists of 15 residues.

The count of this clone is one. The CDR3 protein is CASSLSSGTEAFF. The CDR3 nucleotides are TGTGCCAGCAGCTTATCTTCGGGGACTGAAGCTTTCTTT. The V and J genes are TRBV11-3 and TRBJ1-1; D unresolved. The CDR3 loop spans 13 amino acids. Trimming stripped 2 bases from V and 5 bases from J, with 9 bases between. Per germline, CDR1 SGHNT and CDR2 YENEEA.

The rearrangement links TRBV9 to TRBJ2-3; 8 bases match TRBD2. The CDR3 is made up of 16 amino acids. Per germline, CDR1 SGDLS and CDR2 YYNGEE. The V gene end was trimmed by 0 bases and the J gene end by 2 bases; junction bases not matched to a gene: 5. CDR3 coding DNA: TGTGCCAGCAGCGTAGGGGCGGGGGGTAACACAGATACGCAGTATTTT. It yields the protein CASSVGAGGNTDTQYF. The variable domain in full, with the rest retrieved from reference TRBV9 and TRBJ2-3, is DSGVTQTPKHLITATGQRVTLRCSPRSGDLSVYWYQQSLDQGLQFLIQYYNGEERAKGNILERFSAQQFPDLHSELNLSSLELGDSALYFCASSVGAGGNTDTQYFGPGTRLTVL.

The CDR3 nucleotides read TGTGCCAGCGGAGGAACGAACTACGAGCAGTACTTC. It yields the protein CASGGTNYEQYF. The chain links TRBV9 to TRBJ2-7; D possibly corresponds to TRBD2 (5 bases). V was cut by 7 bases and J by 3 bases, with 11 bases left in between. This CDR3 region has 12 residues. Germline assignment: CDR1 SGDLS and CDR2 YYNGEE.

This sequence joins TRBV28 and TRBJ2-4, with D unclear. V lost 4 bases and J 15 bases, leaving 16 bases between the germline ends. Germline CDR1 is MDHEN and CDR2 is SYDVKM. CDR3 length: 12 residues. The CDR3, as DNA: TGTGCCAGCAGTTCCCCCACGGCGACTTGGTACTTC. Protein product: CASSSPTATWYF. Looking up the rest from reference TRBV28 and TRBJ2-4 gives the full variable domain: DVKVTQSSRYLVKRTGEKVFLECVQDMDHENMFWYRQDPGLGLRLIYFSYDVKMKEKGDIPEGYSVSREKKERFSLILESASTNQTSMYLCASSSPTATWYFGAGTRLSVL.

This clone has just a few counts. The V call is TRBV19, the J call TRBJ2-3; unclear D gene. The V gene lost 7 bases and the J gene lost 2 bases, with 10 bases spanning the gap. CDR1 is LNHDA, CDR2 SQIVND, per germline (reference sequence). CDR3 length: 13 amino acids. The CDR3 DNA reads TGTGCCAGTAAGGCTAGACCCACAGATACGCAGTATTTT. Translating it yields CASKARPTDTQYF.

The CDR3 protein is CASSGGSLTTYEQYF. CDR3 DNA: TGTGCCAGCTCAGGCGGATCCCTCACCACCTACGAGCAGTACTTC. V gene TRBV18 combines with J gene TRBJ2-7; no clear D gene. CDR3 length equals 15 residues. The germline V and J ends were trimmed by 5 bases and 2 bases, with 16 bases remaining between them. Germline V gene sequence: CDR1 KGHSH, CDR2 LQKENI.

The V call is TRBV2, the J call TRBJ2-7; TRBD2 might be the D (5 bases). Trimming took 5 bases from V and 4 from J, leaving 9 bases between them. Germline loops: CDR1 SNHLY, CDR2 FYNNEI. The CDR3 loop spans 12 amino acids. DNA for the CDR3: TGTGCCAGCAGTTTAGGCGGGTACGAGCAGTACTTC. Translating gives CASSLGGYEQYF.

This rearrangement joins TRBV24-1 to TRBJ1-4; 7 bases agree with TRBD1. The length of the CDR3 is 13 residues. J was trimmed by 8 bases and V by 3 bases; bases with no gene match: 2. The germline V gene encodes CDR1 KGHDR and CDR2 SFDVKD. As DNA, the CDR3 is TGTGCCACCAGTGATCCACAGGGGGAAAAACTGTTTTTT. Translating it yields CATSDPQGEKLFF.

CDR3 residues: CASSARTGISNQPQHF. For the CDR3, the DNA is TGTGCCAGCAGTGCCCGGACAGGGATTAGCAATCAGCCCCAGCATTTT. V is TRBV28 and J is TRBJ1-5; TRBD1 matches 8 bases. There are 16 residues in the CDR3. Germline loops: CDR1 MDHEN, CDR2 SYDVKM. Trimming took 5 bases from V and 0 from J; bases not matched to a gene: 6.

The chain joins TRBV19 to TRBJ2-1; tentative D call: TRBD2 (6 bases). The V gene lost 1 base and the J gene lost 7 bases, with 11 bases spanning the gap. The CDR3 runs to 14 residues. Germline CDR1 and CDR2: LNHDA and SQIVND (reference sequence). CDR3 in amino acids: CASSIVAGGNEQFF. The CDR3 DNA follows: TGTGCCAGTAGTATAGTAGCCGGAGGGAATGAGCAGTTCTTC.

The J gene is TRBJ1-3, the V gene TRBV29-1; D uncertain. Germline CDR1 is SQVTM and CDR2 is ANQGSEA. The CDR3 is 14 residues long. Between the trimmed V and J ends, which lost 4 bases and 2 bases, there was a span of 12 bases. CDR3 loop: CSVAMYFPGNTIYF. The CDR3 nucleotides read TGCAGCGTTGCAATGTACTTCCCTGGAAACACCATATATTTT. The full variable domain, completed using reference TRBV29-1 and TRBJ1-3, is SAVISQKPSRDICQRGTSLTIQCQVDSQVTMMFWYRQQPGQSLTLIATANQGSEATYESGFVIDKFPISRPNLTFSTLTVSNMSPEDSSIYLCSVAMYFPGNTIYFGEGSWLTVV.

The rearrangement links TRBV7-2 to TRBJ1-1; 10 positions agree with TRBD1. This CDR3 region has 15 residues. V lost 4 bases, J lost 5 bases, and 7 bases stayed unmatched. The germline V gene has CDR1 SGHTA and CDR2 FQGNSA. The CDR3 loop reads CASSSTGGGWTEAFF. The CDR3 DNA reads as TGTGCCAGCAGCTCGACAGGGGGCGGTTGGACTGAAGCTTTCTTT.

The V gene is TRBV5-5, the J gene TRBJ1-4; D perhaps matches TRBD1 (6 bases). The CDR3 totals 16 residues. Germline V gene data show CDR1 as SGHKS and CDR2 as YYEKEE (reference sequence). With 2 bases removed from V and 7 bases from J, the gap between germline ends came to 18 bases. This chain's CDR3 is CASSFGSGQGSEKLFF. In nucleotides, the CDR3 is TGTGCCAGCAGCTTCGGGTCGGGGCAGGGGAGTGAAAAACTGTTTTTT.

This chain joins TRBV27 and TRBJ2-3; D call uncertain. The germline CDR1 and CDR2 sequences are MNHEY and SMNVEV (reference sequence). The germline V and J ends were trimmed by 4 bases and 2 bases, with 10 bases remaining between them. The CDR3 is 14 amino acids. The CDR3 here is CASSSGFTTDTQYF. Written as DNA, the CDR3 is TGTGCCAGCAGTTCAGGATTCACCACAGATACGCAGTATTTT.

V and J are TRBV9 and TRBJ2-7, with 10 bases identical to TRBD1. The CDR3 is 16 amino acids. Trimming took 0 bases from V and 4 from J; bases not matched to a gene: 7. Germline-derived CDR1 and CDR2 are SGDLS and YYNGEE. CDR3 nucleotides: TGTGCCAGCAGCGTAGAGCGGGACAGGGGTTGGTACGAGCAGTACTTC. Translation: CASSVERDRGWYEQYF.

This sequence joins TRBV2 and TRBJ2-2; the D gene is possibly TRBD2 (5 bases). The V and J ends lost 6 bases and 6 bases respectively, with 14 bases between them. The germline V gene encodes CDR1 SNHLY and CDR2 FYNNEI. The CDR3 extends over 14 amino acids. CDR3: CASSPRRSAGELFF. The DNA for the CDR3 is TGTGCCAGCAGCCCCCGGAGGTCCGCCGGGGAGCTGTTTTTT.

This chain uses TRBV7-9 with TRBJ1-6; no definite D call. V gave up 5 bases and J gave up 4 bases, with 15 bases separating them. This CDR3 is built from 16 residues. Germline CDR1 SEHNR, CDR2 FQNEAQ (reference sequence). The CDR3 sequence: CASSPGRRYYNSPLHF. Here the CDR3 DNA reads TGTGCCAGCAGCCCGGGGAGGCGGTATTATAATTCACCCCTCCACTTT.

This chain uses TRBV29-1 with TRBJ1-1; TRBD1 matches at 7 bases. V lost 6 bases and J lost 1; bases outside the gene matches: 5. Germline V gene data show CDR1 as SQVTM and CDR2 as ANQGSEA. This CDR3 spans 13 amino acids. CDR3 amino acids: CSVKGQRNTEAFF. The CDR3 nucleotides read TGCAGCGTCAAGGGACAGAGGAACACTGAAGCTTTCTTT.

The genes are TRBV19 and TRBJ2-7, with TRBD2 matching over 8 bases. V was pared by 1 base and J by 2 bases, with 4 bases of the junction left unmatched. Germline V gene sequence: CDR1 LNHDA, CDR2 SQIVND (reference sequence). The CDR3 is made up of 15 amino acids. The CDR3 region is CASSIAWRGAYEQYF. DNA for the CDR3: TGTGCCAGTAGTATAGCCTGGCGGGGGGCCTACGAGCAGTACTTC.

The chain combines TRBV29-1 with TRBJ1-1; a weak D match, TRBD1 (6 bases). Germline lookup yields CDR1 SQVTM and CDR2 ANQGSEA. Trimming shortened V by 8 bases and J by 4 bases, and 14 bases separated the two germline ends. The CDR3 has 12 residues. In DNA form, the CDR3 reads TGCAGCTTCTGGGGAGGGGGCACTGAAGCTTTCTTT. It specifies CSFWGGGTEAFF.